A selection of T cell receptor beta chains follows, all from one sample in a study of human T cells and chemical hapten exposure. MiXCR, run by TCRdb on the RACE reads, gives a single entry per CDR3 protein. The sample consists of some 350,000 distinct CDR3 sequences, about 6% of them appearing once. The sample in question was whole blood, obtained in connection with sensitization to the hapten diphenylcyclopropenone (DPC). Receptors were obtained from a woman aged 18-29 years with alopecia areata. Some clones in this sample may be carry-over from other donors' samples. Each CDR3 is given with its conserved first and last residue. A D gene is named only where the DNA matches it firmly. The listing skips clone size in some rows; elsewhere it reads once, few, many or a size class.

clone size	D gene	J gene	V gene	CDR3 protein	CDR3 DNA
many	NA	TRBJ1-2	TRBV3-1	CASSQGQFYGYTF	TGTGCCAGCAGCCAAGGACAGTTCTATGGCTACACCTTC
NA	NA	TRBJ2-1	TRBV4-3	CASSQDRVSLYNEQFF	TGCGCCAGCAGCCAAGATCGGGTTTCCCTCTACAATGAGCAGTTCTTC
NA	NA	TRBJ1-1	TRBV6-6	CASSYPTNTEAFF	TGTGCCAGCAGTTACCCAACGAACACTGAAGCTTTCTTT
many	NA	TRBJ1-6	TRBV6-6	CASLGQTSSYNSPLHF	TGTGCCAGCCTAGGACAGACAAGCTCCTATAATTCACCCCTCCACTTT
few	NA	TRBJ2-7	TRBV28	CASTEGGARHEQYF	TGTGCCAGCACCGAAGGGGGGGCGCGCCACGAGCAGTACTTC
NA	TRBD2	TRBJ2-7	TRBV5-1	CASSEIEAGRYEQYF	TGCGCCAGCAGCGAAATTGAAGCGGGGCGCTACGAGCAGTACTTC
few	TRBD1	TRBJ2-3	TRBV12-3/TRBV12-4	CASDRVPSTDTQYF	TGTGCCAGTGACAGGGTCCCTAGCACAGATACGCAGTATTTT
NA	TRBD1	TRBJ2-6	TRBV7-3	CASSQIRGHGANVLTF	TGTGCCAGCAGTCAAATTAGGGGGCACGGGGCCAACGTCCTGACTTTC
NA	NA	TRBJ2-5	TRBV6-2/TRBV6-3	CASSYSDTVEGPQETQYF	TGTGCCAGCAGTTACTCGGATACGGTAGAGGGGCCCCAAGAGACCCAGTACTTC
many	NA	TRBJ1-5	TRBV6-2/TRBV6-3	CASSYPPGLIIRDQPQHF	TGTGCCAGCAGTTACCCTCCGGGTCTCATCATCCGGGATCAGCCCCAGCATTTT
NA	NA	TRBJ1-6	TRBV4-3	CASSQEWGGINSPLHF	TGCGCCAGCAGCCAAGAATGGGGGGGGATAAATTCACCCCTCCACTTT
many	NA	TRBJ1-6	TRBV11-1	CASSLAGARNSPLHF	TGTGCCAGCAGCTTAGCGGGGGCGCGGAATTCACCCCTCCACTTT
NA	NA	TRBJ1-5	TRBV5-6	CASSLDSSYNQPQHF	TGTGCCAGCAGCTTGGATTCCTCTTACAATCAGCCCCAGCATTTT
few	TRBD1	TRBJ2-7	TRBV6-5	CASSYRGQGGNYEQYF	TGTGCCAGCAGTTACCGTGGACAGGGGGGGAATTACGAGCAGTACTTC
many	NA	TRBJ2-6	TRBV7-8	CASSLAVPSGANVLTF	TGTGCCAGCAGCTTAGCCGTCCCTTCTGGGGCCAACGTCCTGACTTTC
NA	TRBD1	TRBJ1-1	TRBV12-3/TRBV12-4	CASRTTGVFTEAFF	TGTGCCAGCAGGACGACAGGGGTTTTCACTGAAGCTTTCTTT
few	TRBD2	TRBJ2-3	TRBV12-3/TRBV12-4	CASSLSGATLTDTQYF	TGTGCCAGCAGTTTAAGCGGGGCCACCCTCACAGATACGCAGTATTTT
NA	NA	TRBJ2-5	TRBV7-3	CASSLDQEETQYF	TGTGCCAGCAGCTTAGACCAGGAAGAGACCCAGTACTTC
few	NA	TRBJ2-7	TRBV6-2/TRBV6-3	CASRRGRDAEQYF	TGTGCCAGCCGACGGGGCAGGGATGCGGAGCAGTACTTC
many	TRBD1	TRBJ1-6	TRBV5-6	CASSVDRGQGSPLHF	TGTGCCAGCAGCGTGGACAGGGGGCAGGGTTCACCCCTCCACTTT
many	NA	TRBJ1-1	TRBV4-3	CASSQEWFGGNTEAFF	TGCGCCAGCAGCCAAGAATGGTTCGGAGGGAACACTGAAGCTTTCTTT
few	TRBD1	TRBJ2-7	TRBV2	CASDSGTGREQYF	TGTGCCAGCGACTCAGGGACAGGAAGGGAGCAGTACTTC
many	TRBD1	TRBJ1-5	TRBV20-1	CSVTGTGGQPQHF	TGCAGTGTTACAGGGACAGGGGGACAGCCCCAGCATTTT
few	NA	TRBJ1-1	TRBV6-6	CASYSAEQTHF	TGTGCCAGCTACTCGGCGGAACAGACCCACTTT
few	TRBD2	TRBJ2-2	TRBV2	CASSREGAGELFF	TGTGCCAGCAGCCGGGAGGGGGCCGGGGAGCTGTTTTTT
many	NA	TRBJ1-1	TRBV6-2/TRBV6-3	CASSAADSLNTEAFF	TGTGCCAGCAGTGCCGCGGACAGCCTGAACACTGAAGCTTTCTTT
many	NA	TRBJ2-3	TRBV12-3/TRBV12-4	CASSLAGTADTQYF	TGTGCCAGCAGTTTAGCGGGGACCGCAGATACGCAGTATTTT
NA	NA	TRBJ2-5	TRBV5-1	CASSLLPSAETQYF	TGCGCCAGCAGCCTCTTACCCAGCGCGGAGACCCAGTACTTC
many	TRBD1	TRBJ1-2	TRBV20-1	CSARTGTGIYGYTF	TGCAGTGCACGTACCGGGACAGGGATCTATGGCTACACCTTC
NA	NA	TRBJ2-7	TRBV5-6	CASQVIGRVYEQYF	TGTGCCAGCCAGGTCATCGGAAGAGTCTACGAGCAGTACTTC
many	NA	TRBJ1-3	TRBV6-6	CASSYERTIYF	TGTGCCAGCAGTTACGAGAGGACCATATATTTT
few	NA	TRBJ1-2	TRBV25-1	CASSTGDRGYTF	TGTGCCAGCAGTACAGGAGACAGGGGCTACACCTTC
NA	NA	TRBJ1-2	TRBV28	CASRWDSNTYTF	TGTGCCAGCCGGTGGGACTCCAATACCTACACCTTC
few	NA	TRBJ2-4	TRBV5-1	CASSLTGARENIQYF	TGCGCCAGCAGCTTGACAGGCGCACGCGAAAACATTCAGTACTTC
NA	TRBD2	TRBJ2-3	TRBV4-2	CASSQDSGVLTDTQYF	TGTGCCAGCAGCCAAGATAGCGGGGTACTCACAGATACGCAGTATTTT
NA	NA	TRBJ2-5	TRBV3-1	CASSQERQETQYF	TGTGCCAGCAGCCAAGAACGGCAAGAGACCCAGTACTTC
many	NA	TRBJ1-1	TRBV13	CASSLRRMDTEAFF	TGTGCCAGCAGCCTCCGTCGTATGGACACTGAAGCTTTCTTT
many	TRBD1	TRBJ1-2	TRBV20-1	CSAPTNSGTGNYGGYTF	TGCAGTGCTCCTACGAACTCCGGGACAGGGAATTATGGTGGCTACACCTTC
NA	TRBD1	TRBJ1-2	TRBV6-1	CAGRQGLGGYTF	TGTGCCGGTCGACAGGGGTTAGGCGGCTACACCTTC
NA	NA	TRBJ2-4	TRBV5-1	CASSLGLENIQYF	TGCGCCAGCAGCCTGGGGTTAGAAAACATTCAGTACTTC
few	TRBD1	TRBJ2-3	TRBV12-3/TRBV12-4	CASKPGQGMDTQYF	TGTGCCAGCAAACCGGGACAGGGTATGGATACGCAGTATTTT
NA	NA	TRBJ2-5	TRBV18	CASSDLGRVDRAWVPQETQYF	TGTGCCAGCTCGGATTTAGGACGTGTGGATAGAGCATGGGTCCCTCAAGAGACCCAGTACTTC
many	TRBD1	TRBJ2-7	TRBV4-3	CASSQETGTGEQYF	TGCGCCAGCAGCCAAGAGACAGGGACGGGCGAGCAGTACTTC
few	NA	TRBJ1-6	TRBV6-1	CASRRDTDNSPLHF	TGTGCCAGCAGAAGGGATACGGATAATTCACCCCTCCACTTT
many	TRBD1	TRBJ1-6	TRBV20-1	CSARDRAGSPLHF	TGCAGTGCTAGGGACAGGGCCGGTTCACCCCTCCACTTT
few	TRBD1	TRBJ2-2	TRBV12-5	CASGSTLGQGVPGELFF	TGTGCTAGTGGTTCGACGTTGGGACAGGGAGTTCCCGGGGAGCTGTTTTTT
many	TRBD1	TRBJ2-5	TRBV6-5	CASSRGQGARETQYF	TGTGCCAGCAGCCGCGGACAGGGGGCACGGGAGACCCAGTACTTC
many	NA	TRBJ1-6	TRBV6-6	CASSPAGYNSPLHF	TGTGCCAGCAGCCCAGCGGGCTATAATTCACCCCTCCACTTT
NA	NA	TRBJ2-3	TRBV12-3/TRBV12-4	CASSSGQNSYTQYF	TGTGCCAGCAGCTCGGGACAAAATTCGTATACGCAGTATTTT
many	NA	TRBJ1-1	TRBV7-9	CASSLEAPGAFF	TGTGCCAGCAGCTTAGAGGCCCCTGGGGCTTTCTTT
NA	TRBD1	TRBJ2-5	TRBV6-5	CASSSGQGRYETQYF	TGTGCCAGCAGTTCCGGACAGGGAAGATACGAGACCCAGTACTTC
NA	NA	TRBJ1-3	TRBV4-2	CASSQASAVSGTTIYF	TGTGCCAGCAGCCAAGCATCGGCAGTCTCTGGAACCACCATATATTTT
few	NA	TRBJ2-3	TRBV9	CASSPRHLTDTQYF	TGTGCCAGCAGCCCCCGACACCTTACAGATACGCAGTATTTT
few	NA	TRBJ1-4	TRBV11-2	CASSLRGTPSEKLFF	TGTGCCAGCAGCTTAAGGGGGACCCCTAGTGAAAAACTGTTTTTT
many	NA	TRBJ1-4	TRBV6-6	CASSNMNEKLFF	TGTGCCAGCAGTAACATGAATGAAAAACTGTTTTTT